The subject of this entry is one TCR beta chain. Its antigen is as yet unknown. The CDR3 is 16 residues long. Germline assignment: CDR1 SGHDT and CDR2 YYEEEE. The germline V and J ends were trimmed by 5 bases and 12 bases, with 24 bases remaining between them. To make TCR beta libraries, researchers used iRepertoire HTBI primers and Arm-PCR of CDR3 regions. TCRdb independently ran MiXCR on the multiplex PCR reads; one entry per CDR3 protein. The table lists around 480,000 distinct CDR3 sequences, about 16% of them singletons. This sample was included in a study of regulatory T cells in long-lasting Graves disease. Findings and limits, study-wide: Persistent Graves' disease cases displayed lower TCR diversity than newly diagnosed ones.

Time point given: newly diagnosed GD, antithyroid drugs for less than 3 months. Generation of the TCR library employed RNA extracted from PBMCs. The same sample was also studied in work on T cells in Graves' hyperthyroidism and ophthalmopathy. That publication notes: Absent ophthalmopathy progression within 18 months defined stable Graves' hyperthyroidism. Most clonotypes that expanded in the thyroid above 0.001 also showed up in blood.

Material: peripheral blood mononuclear cells (PBMCs), obtained at new diagnosis, from a patient treated with antithyroid drugs. The gene calls are TRBV5-6 and TRBJ1-6; TRBD1 might be the D (5 bases). The TCR sequence derives from a woman aged 35 to 59 with Graves disease. The CDR3 is CASSDISTETAKPLHF. CDR3 DNA: TGTGCCAGCAGTGACATTTCGACGGAGACAGCGAAACCCCTCCACTTT.